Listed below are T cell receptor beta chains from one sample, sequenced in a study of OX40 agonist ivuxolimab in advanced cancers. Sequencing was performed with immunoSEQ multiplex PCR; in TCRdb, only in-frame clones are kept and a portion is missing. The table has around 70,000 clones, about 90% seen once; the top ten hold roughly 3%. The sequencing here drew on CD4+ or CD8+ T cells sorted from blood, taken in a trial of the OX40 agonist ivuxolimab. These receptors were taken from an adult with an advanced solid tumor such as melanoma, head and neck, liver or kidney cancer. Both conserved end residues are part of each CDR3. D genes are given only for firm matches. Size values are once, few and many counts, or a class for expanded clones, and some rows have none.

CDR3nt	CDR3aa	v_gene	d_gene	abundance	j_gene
TGTGCCAGCAGCCGACCGATGGACCGGGCCTCCTACGAGCAGTACTTC	CASSRPMDRASYEQYF	TRBV7-8	NA	NA	TRBJ2-7
TGTGCCAGCAGTCCCCAGCGGACTAGCACAGATACGCAGTATTTT	CASSPQRTSTDTQYF	TRBV2	NA	NA	TRBJ2-3
TGTGCCAGTAGTAGCAGGGGGCTGGGTCAGCCCCAGCATTTT	CASSSRGLGQPQHF	TRBV19	TRBD1	NA	TRBJ1-5
TGTGCCAGCAGCGTCCTATCTACGTCAGATACGCAGTATTTT	CASSVLSTSDTQYF	TRBV9	NA	NA	TRBJ2-3
TGCGCCAGCAGCCCAAGGGAGTCCTCCCTCGAGCAGTACTTC	CASSPRESSLEQYF	TRBV5-1	NA	once	TRBJ2-7
TGTGCCAGCAGCACAGGACCCCCTTCAACTAATGAAAAACTGTTTTTT	CASSTGPPSTNEKLFF	TRBV2	NA	NA	TRBJ1-4
TGTGCCAGCAGGGAAACGGGCCGAGGGTATTATAGCAATCAGCCCCAGCATTTT	CASRETGRGYYSNQPQHF	TRBV7-8	NA	NA	TRBJ1-5
TGTGCCAGCCGAGGACAGAAAGTCTATGGCTACACCTTC	CASRGQKVYGYTF	TRBV28	NA	NA	TRBJ1-2
TGTGCCAGCAGTTATTTCGGACAGATGAACACTGAAGCTTTCTTT	CASSYFGQMNTEAFF	TRBV28	NA	NA	TRBJ1-1
TGCGCCAGCAGTCAATTAAGGAAGGACACAGGGGGCTTCCACTACGAGCAGTACTTC	CASSQLRKDTGGFHYEQYF	TRBV23-1	TRBD1	NA	TRBJ2-7
TGCAGCGTTGGATCGGGTACGATCCTGGGTGAGCAGTTCTTC	CSVGSGTILGEQFF	TRBV29-1	NA	NA	TRBJ2-1
TGTGCCAGCAGCCCCGACAGGGGAAAGCAGTACTTC	CASSPDRGKQYF	TRBV11-2	TRBD1	once	TRBJ2-7
TGTGCCAGCAGCTTAGTGGGGGGGACCACCGGGGAGCTGTTTTTT	CASSLVGGTTGELFF	TRBV7-2	TRBD2	NA	TRBJ2-2
TGTGCCAGCAGTGAAAATGTGGACACTGAAGCTTTCTTT	CASSENVDTEAFF	TRBV6-1	NA	NA	TRBJ1-1
TGTGCCTGGAGTACTACGTACAGGGTGAACACCGGGGAGCTGTTTTTT	CAWSTTYRVNTGELFF	TRBV30	NA	NA	TRBJ2-2
TGTGCCAGCAGCCAAGATCTAGGGATTTTTGGTGGAAACACCATATATTTT	CASSQDLGIFGGNTIYF	TRBV4-2	NA	NA	TRBJ1-3
TGTGCTAGTGGTTTGTCTGGGGCTCGGGGAACTGAAGCTTTCTTT	CASGLSGARGTEAFF	TRBV12-5	NA	NA	TRBJ1-1
TGTGCCAGCTCACGGGGCACTGTATACAATGAGCAGTTCTTC	CASSRGTVYNEQFF	TRBV18	NA	NA	TRBJ2-1
TGTGCCAGCAGCTTAGAGGGACAGGGGTTTTACGAGCAGTACTTC	CASSLEGQGFYEQYF	TRBV11-2	TRBD1	once	TRBJ2-7
TGTGCCAGCAGAGGACAGGGGTATAATTCACCCCTCCACTTT	CASRGQGYNSPLHF	TRBV2	TRBD1	few	TRBJ1-6
TGCAGCGTTGCGTACCAACTGGCGGCGAATGAGCAGTTCTTC	CSVAYQLAANEQFF	TRBV29-1	NA	NA	TRBJ2-1
TGCAGCGTTGGGGTAGGGAGCCCGAACTATGGCTACACCTTC	CSVGVGSPNYGYTF	TRBV29-1	NA	NA	TRBJ1-2
TGTGCCAGCAGTACTCCTACATTGGACTACGAGCAGTACTTC	CASSTPTLDYEQYF	TRBV7-9	NA	NA	TRBJ2-7
TGTGCCAGCAGCGGAAGGACTAGCGGGTTAAGCTACGAGCAGTACTTC	CASSGRTSGLSYEQYF	TRBV7-2	TRBD2	NA	TRBJ2-7
TGTGCCAGCAGCTTAGTGGGGATCACTGAAGCTTTCTTT	CASSLVGITEAFF	TRBV28	NA	few	TRBJ1-1
TGCGCCAGCAGTGAGTCGGGGAGGGGCGGCGAGCAGTACTTC	CASSESGRGGEQYF	TRBV10-1	TRBD2	NA	TRBJ2-7
TGCAGCGTTGTGGGGTTGAATGGCTACACCTTC	CSVVGLNGYTF	TRBV29-1	NA	once	TRBJ1-2
TGTGCCACCGGTGGGGCGGGGTACGAGCAGTACTTC	CATGGAGYEQYF	TRBV10-3	NA	NA	TRBJ2-7
TGTGCCAGCAGTGCTCCAGGGATTTCTAACAATGAGCAGTTCTTC	CASSAPGISNNEQFF	TRBV6-1	NA	NA	TRBJ2-1
TGTGCCAGCAGTCAGGGGGCTGCACTCAATGAGCAGTTCTTC	CASSQGAALNEQFF	TRBV2	TRBD1	NA	TRBJ2-1
TGTGCCAGCAGCCCCGGACTAGCGGGGACCACAGATACGCAGTATTTT	CASSPGLAGTTDTQYF	TRBV4-2	TRBD2	NA	TRBJ2-3
TGTGCCAGCAGCTTGGAAAGACGGGTGAACACTGAAGCTTTCTTT	CASSLERRVNTEAFF	TRBV5-4	NA	NA	TRBJ1-1
TGTGCCAGCAGTTACTCGAGGCAGTCAAATCAGCCCCAGCATTTT	CASSYSRQSNQPQHF	TRBV6-5	NA	NA	TRBJ1-5
TGTGCCAGCAGCTATGACCTTTCCGGGGCTCGCGAGCAGTACTTC	CASSYDLSGAREQYF	TRBV11-2	NA	NA	TRBJ2-7
TGTGCCAGCAGCCCCTCGAGCGATCAAGAGACCCAGTACTTC	CASSPSSDQETQYF	TRBV11-3	NA	once	TRBJ2-5
TGTGCCAGCAGTGGACAGGGAACTATCTATGGCTACACCTTC	CASSGQGTIYGYTF	TRBV6-5	TRBD1	once	TRBJ1-2
TGTGCCAGTAGTACTGGAGCGGGGGGGCCTTGGTATACGCAGTATTTT	CASSTGAGGPWYTQYF	TRBV19	TRBD2	few	TRBJ2-3
TGCGCCAGCAGCTCAACAGGGACTGGAAACACCATATATTTT	CASSSTGTGNTIYF	TRBV4-1	NA	NA	TRBJ1-3
TGTGCCAGTAGTATTGCTGCCGACAAGGCCATTCGGGGGTCTAGCACAGATACGCAGTATTTT	CASSIAADKAIRGSSTDTQYF	TRBV19	NA	NA	TRBJ2-3
TGTGCCAGCAGTGAAGGACTAGCGGGGGTATACGAGCAGTACTTC	CASSEGLAGVYEQYF	TRBV2	TRBD2	NA	TRBJ2-7
TGCGCCAGCAGCTTAGGCCGGGGAGACGAGCAGTACTTC	CASSLGRGDEQYF	TRBV5-1	NA	NA	TRBJ2-7
TGTGCCAGCTCACCAGGGGCAAACACTGAAGCTTTCTTT	CASSPGANTEAFF	TRBV18	NA	NA	TRBJ1-1
TGCGCCAGCAGCTCTGGCGGGACTAGCGAAAACAATGAGCAGTTCTTC	CASSSGGTSENNEQFF	TRBV5-1	TRBD2	NA	TRBJ2-1
TGTGCCAGCTCAGGTGCAACTAATGAAAAACTGTTTTTT	CASSGATNEKLFF	TRBV18	NA	NA	TRBJ1-4
TGCGCCAGCAGCAAGGGACAGGGACAAAACATTCAGTACTTC	CASSKGQGQNIQYF	TRBV5-1	TRBD1	NA	TRBJ2-4
TGCGCCAGCAGCTTACAAGACAGGGGAAGGACTGAAGCTTTCTTT	CASSLQDRGRTEAFF	TRBV5-1	TRBD1	NA	TRBJ1-1
TGTGCCAGCAGTACCTCGGGGACAGGGCTGTCACCCCTCCACTTT	CASSTSGTGLSPLHF	TRBV6-5	TRBD1	NA	TRBJ1-6
TGCGCCAGCAGCTTGTCTCGAGGGGGGTTCCGGGGAGCCGGGGCCAACGTCCTGACTTTC	CASSLSRGGFRGAGANVLTF	TRBV5-1	NA	NA	TRBJ2-6
TGTGCCAGCAGCACTCCAGGGGGCTCTAACTATGGCTACACCTTC	CASSTPGGSNYGYTF	TRBV11-3	TRBD1	once	TRBJ1-2
TGTGCCAGCAGGTTGGGCGACAAACAAGAGACCCAGTACTTC	CASRLGDKQETQYF	TRBV7-9	NA	NA	TRBJ2-5
TGTGCCAGCAGTTCTTGGACAGGAGGGAACACTGAAGCTTTCTTT	CASSSWTGGNTEAFF	TRBV28	TRBD1	once	TRBJ1-1
TGTGCCAGCTCCGAGACGGCGATGAACACTGAAGCTTTCTTT	CASSETAMNTEAFF	TRBV18	NA	NA	TRBJ1-1
TGCAGCGTTACACAGCCAGCGAACACCGGGGAGCTGTTTTTT	CSVTQPANTGELFF	TRBV29-1	NA	NA	TRBJ2-2
TGCAGTGCTATCTACAGGGACAGCTACACCTTC	CSAIYRDSYTF	TRBV20-1	NA	few	TRBJ1-2
TGCGCCAGCAGCTTGGTCGCGGGAGTGTCCTACAATGAGCAGTTCTTC	CASSLVAGVSYNEQFF	TRBV5-1	TRBD2	NA	TRBJ2-1
TGTGCCGGGGCTCAGGGAAACTCCTACAATGAGCAGTTCTTC	CAGAQGNSYNEQFF	TRBV10-3	NA	NA	TRBJ2-1